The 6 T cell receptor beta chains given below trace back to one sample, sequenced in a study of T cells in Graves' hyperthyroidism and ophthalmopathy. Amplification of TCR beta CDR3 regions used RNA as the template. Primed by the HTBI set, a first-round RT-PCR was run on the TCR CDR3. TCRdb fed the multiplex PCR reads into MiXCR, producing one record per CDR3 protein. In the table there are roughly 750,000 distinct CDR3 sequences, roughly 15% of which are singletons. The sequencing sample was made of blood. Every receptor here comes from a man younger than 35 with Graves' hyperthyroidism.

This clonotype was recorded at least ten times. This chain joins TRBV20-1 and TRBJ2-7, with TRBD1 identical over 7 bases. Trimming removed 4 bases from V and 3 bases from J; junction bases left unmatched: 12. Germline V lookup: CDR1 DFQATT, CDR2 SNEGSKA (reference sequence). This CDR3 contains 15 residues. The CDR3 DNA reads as TGCAGTGCTACGTCTCAGGGACAGACCTTCTACGAGCAGTACTTC. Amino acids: CSATSQGQTFYEQYF.

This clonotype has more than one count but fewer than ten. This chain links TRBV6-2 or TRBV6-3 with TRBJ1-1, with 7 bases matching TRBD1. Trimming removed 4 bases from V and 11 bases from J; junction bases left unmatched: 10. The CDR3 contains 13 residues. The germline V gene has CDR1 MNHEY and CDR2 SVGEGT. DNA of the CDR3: TGTGCCAGCAGTTTACCCACCGACAGGGTGGCTTTCTTT. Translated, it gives CASSLPTDRVAFF.

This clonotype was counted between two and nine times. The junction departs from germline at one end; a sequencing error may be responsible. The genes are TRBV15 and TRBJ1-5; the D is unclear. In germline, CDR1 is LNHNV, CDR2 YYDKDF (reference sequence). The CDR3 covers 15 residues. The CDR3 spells CATSRERRSSQPQHF. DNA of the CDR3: TGTGCCACCAGCAGAGAGCGCCGGAGCAGTCAGCCCCAGCATTTT.

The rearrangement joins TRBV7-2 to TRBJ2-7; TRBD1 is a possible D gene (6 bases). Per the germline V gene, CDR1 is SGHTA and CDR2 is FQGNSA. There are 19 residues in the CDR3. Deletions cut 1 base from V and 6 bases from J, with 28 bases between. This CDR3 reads CASSLEARYRVRPSGEQYF. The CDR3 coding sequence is TGTGCCAGCAGCTTAGAGGCTCGGTACAGGGTGCGACCCTCTGGCGAGCAGTACTTC.

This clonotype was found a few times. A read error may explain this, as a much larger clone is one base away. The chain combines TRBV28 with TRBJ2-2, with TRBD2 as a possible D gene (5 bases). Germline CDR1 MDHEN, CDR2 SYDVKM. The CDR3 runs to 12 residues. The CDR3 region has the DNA TGTGCCAGCCTCAGAGGCACCGGGGAGCTGCTTTTT. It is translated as CASLRGTGELLF.

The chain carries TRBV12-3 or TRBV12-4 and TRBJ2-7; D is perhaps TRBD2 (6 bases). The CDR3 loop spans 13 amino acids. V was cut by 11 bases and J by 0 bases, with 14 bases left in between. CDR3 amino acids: CAVGGSSSYEQYF. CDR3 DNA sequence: TGTGCCGTGGGGGGATCAAGCTCCTACGAGCAGTACTTC.